This TCR beta chain emerged from a study of shared clonotypes between healthy human individuals. The CDR3 totals 15 residues. Germline V CDR1 and CDR2: SGHRS, YFSETQ. Trimming removed 2 bases from V and 2 bases from J, with 14 bases in between. Method: immunoSEQ multiplex PCR; TCRdb's copy keeps in-frame clones and lacks some. The sample has 2 million to 2.5 million clones; about 92% are singletons. The healthy adult donors were HIV-negative and reported no recent acute infections or vaccinations. Sequencing was done on a sample of naive CD4+ T cells from PBMCs. Noted subset: CD45RA+ positively selected. The chain uses TRBV5-1 and TRBJ2-7, with D tentatively TRBD1 (6 bases). The clonotype originates from a man between 18 and 35 years old in good health. Some clones in this sample may be carry-over from other donors' samples. Here the CDR3 reads CASSLLGTLAYEQYF. The CDR3 nucleotides read TGCGCCAGCAGCTTACTTGGGACACTAGCCTACGAGCAGTACTTC. The full variable domain, in which reference TRBV5-1 and TRBJ2-7 provide the parts outside the CDR3, is KAGVTQTPRYLIKTRGQQVTLSCSPISGHRSVSWYQQTPGQGLQFLFEYFSETQRNKGNFPGRFSGRQFSNSRSEMNVSTLELGDSALYLCASSLLGTLAYEQYFGPGTRLTVT.